This T cell receptor (beta chain) is drawn from a study of blood T cell repertoires in COVID-19. Across the study: Collection of acute and convalescent COVID-19 samples took place in the United States, Italy and Spain. PBMCs, B-cell-depleted T cells, or T cells provided the cDNA or gDNA that made up the material.

The authors' processing: Counts of nucleated cells, estimated from reference gene primer amplification, were obtained. Data came from immunoSEQ multiplex PCR; TCRdb stores just in-frame clones and leaves some out. The V and J calls and clone size come from that table; D and trimming were worked out from the DNA. The profile covers about 240,000 clones, with about 80% appearing a single time and around 3.4% taken by the ten largest. The CDR3 consists of 15 residues. The germline gives CDR1 MNHEY, CDR2 SVGAGI. V was pared by 5 bases and J by 2 bases, with 12 bases between. This sequence originates from a woman of 80 years or more with acute or convalescent COVID-19. The chain couples TRBV6-5 to TRBJ2-2; the D is unclear. The sample taken for sequencing was peripheral blood. In nucleotides, the CDR3 is TGTGCCAGCAGTCCACTCTCTAGAAACACCGGGGAGCTGTTTTTT. Its translation is CASSPLSRNTGELFF.